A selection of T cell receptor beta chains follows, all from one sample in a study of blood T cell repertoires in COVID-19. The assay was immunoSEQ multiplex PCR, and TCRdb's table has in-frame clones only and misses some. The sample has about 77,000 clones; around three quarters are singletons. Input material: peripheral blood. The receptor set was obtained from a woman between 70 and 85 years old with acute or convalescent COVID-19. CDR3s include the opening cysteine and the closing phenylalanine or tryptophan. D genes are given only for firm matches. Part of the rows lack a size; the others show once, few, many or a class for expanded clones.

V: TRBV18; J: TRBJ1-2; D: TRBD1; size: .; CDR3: CASSSGQPPLGYTF; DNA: TGTGCCAGCTCATCGGGACAGCCGCCCTTAGGCTACACCTTC
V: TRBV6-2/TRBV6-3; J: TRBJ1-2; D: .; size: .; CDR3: CASSRTDNYGYTF; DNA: TGTGCCAGCAGCCGGACAGATAACTATGGCTACACCTTC
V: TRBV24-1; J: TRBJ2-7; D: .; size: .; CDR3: CATAPSDKLYEQYF; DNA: TGTGCCACCGCTCCTTCCGACAAACTCTACGAGCAGTACTTC
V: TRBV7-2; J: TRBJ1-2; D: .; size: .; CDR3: CASSLNRGQQISPRGYTF; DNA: TGTGCCAGCAGCTTAAATAGGGGACAACAAATAAGCCCCCGGGGCTACACCTTC
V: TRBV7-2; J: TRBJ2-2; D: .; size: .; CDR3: CASSLAGGHANTGELFF; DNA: TGTGCCAGCAGCTTAGCGGGGGGTCACGCGAACACCGGGGAGCTGTTTTTT
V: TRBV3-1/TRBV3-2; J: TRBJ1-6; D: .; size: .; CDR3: CASSQGRGKGSPLHF; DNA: TGTGCCAGCAGCCAAGGAAGGGGAAAGGGTTCACCCCTCCACTTT
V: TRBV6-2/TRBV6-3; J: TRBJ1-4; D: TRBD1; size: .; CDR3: CASSYPYDRARTNEKLFF; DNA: TGTGCCAGCAGTTATCCCTACGACAGGGCGCGAACTAATGAAAAACTGTTTTTT
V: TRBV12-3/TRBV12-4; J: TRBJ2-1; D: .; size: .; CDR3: CASRPGYNEQFF; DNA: TGTGCCAGCAGGCCCGGGTACAATGAGCAGTTCTTC
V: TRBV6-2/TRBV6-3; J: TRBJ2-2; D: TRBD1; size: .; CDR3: CASSHYRGSGTGELFF; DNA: TGTGCCAGCAGTCACTACAGGGGGTCGGGCACCGGGGAGCTGTTTTTT
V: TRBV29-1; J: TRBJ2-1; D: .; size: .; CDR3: CSVSPRSYNEQFF; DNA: TGCAGCGTGTCCCCCCGCTCCTACAATGAGCAGTTCTTC
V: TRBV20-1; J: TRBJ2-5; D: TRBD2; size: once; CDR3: CSASPLGGGLQETQYF; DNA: TGCAGTGCTAGTCCACTGGGCGGGGGTCTCCAAGAGACCCAGTACTTC
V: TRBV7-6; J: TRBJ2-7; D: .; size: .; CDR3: CASSLDRTGFHEQYF; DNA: TGTGCCAGCAGCTTAGACCGAACAGGGTTCCACGAGCAGTACTTC
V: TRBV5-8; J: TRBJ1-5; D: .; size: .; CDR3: CASSLALGSNQPQHF; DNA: TGTGCCAGCAGCTTGGCCCTCGGTAGCAATCAGCCCCAGCATTTT
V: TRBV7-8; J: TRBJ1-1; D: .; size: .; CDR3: CASSLRTVNTEAFF; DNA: TGTGCCAGCAGCTTACGGACAGTTAACACTGAAGCTTTCTTT
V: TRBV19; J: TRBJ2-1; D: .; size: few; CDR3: CASSPTGSTYNEQFF; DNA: TGTGCCAGTAGCCCAACAGGGAGTACCTACAATGAGCAGTTCTTC
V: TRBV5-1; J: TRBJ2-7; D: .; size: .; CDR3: CASSSRQAWEQYF; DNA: TGCGCCAGCAGCTCCCGACAGGCTTGGGAGCAGTACTTC
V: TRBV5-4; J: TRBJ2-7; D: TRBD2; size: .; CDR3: CASSSGTSGTYEQYF; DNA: TGTGCCAGCAGCTCTGGGACTAGCGGAACCTACGAGCAGTACTTC
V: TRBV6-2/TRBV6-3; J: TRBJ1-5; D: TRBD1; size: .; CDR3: CASSPGTVGNQPQHF; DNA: TGTGCCAGCAGTCCGGGGACAGTAGGCAATCAGCCCCAGCATTTT
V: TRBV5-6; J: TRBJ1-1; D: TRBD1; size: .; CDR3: CASSLGGRGLRAFF; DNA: TGTGCCAGCAGCTTGGGGGGCAGGGGGCTTAGAGCTTTCTTT
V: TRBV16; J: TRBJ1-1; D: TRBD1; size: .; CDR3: CASSQRTGGVYTEAFF; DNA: TGTGCCAGCAGCCAGAGGACAGGTGGGGTGTACACTGAAGCTTTCTTT
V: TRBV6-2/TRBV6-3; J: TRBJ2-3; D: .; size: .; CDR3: CASSYGGWADTQYF; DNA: TGTGCCAGCAGTTATGGGGGGTGGGCAGATACGCAGTATTTT
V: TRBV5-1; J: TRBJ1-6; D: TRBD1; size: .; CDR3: CASSLEGTGEYNSPLHF; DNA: TGCGCCAGCAGCTTGGAGGGGACAGGAGAATATAATTCACCCCTCCACTTT
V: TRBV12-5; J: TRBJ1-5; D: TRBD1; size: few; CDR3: CASGLNRQGNQPQHF; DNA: TGTGCTAGTGGTTTGAATCGACAGGGAAATCAGCCCCAGCATTTT
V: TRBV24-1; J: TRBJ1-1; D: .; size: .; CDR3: CATRGSGEGNTEAFF; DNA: TGTGCCACCAGGGGTTCAGGGGAGGGGAACACTGAAGCTTTCTTT
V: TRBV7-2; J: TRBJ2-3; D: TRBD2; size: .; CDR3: CASSSPGLAVDTQYF; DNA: TGTGCCAGCAGCTCACCGGGACTAGCTGTAGATACGCAGTATTTT
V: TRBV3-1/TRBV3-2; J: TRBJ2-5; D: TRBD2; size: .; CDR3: CASSQAPRLAGGMLETQYF; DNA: TGTGCCAGCAGCCAAGCCCCAAGACTAGCGGGGGGTATGTTGGAGACCCAGTACTTC
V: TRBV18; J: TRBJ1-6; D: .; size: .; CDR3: CASSSSGIRHNSPLHF; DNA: TGTGCCAGCTCAAGTTCAGGGATCCGGCATAATTCACCCCTCCACTTT
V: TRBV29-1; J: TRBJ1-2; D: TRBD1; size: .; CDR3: CSVGQGNYGYTF; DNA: TGCAGCGTGGGACAGGGTAACTATGGCTACACCTTC
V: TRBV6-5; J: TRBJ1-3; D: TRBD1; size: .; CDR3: CASSREGTDRNTIYF; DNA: TGTGCCAGCAGTCGCGAAGGGACAGATAGAAACACCATATATTTT
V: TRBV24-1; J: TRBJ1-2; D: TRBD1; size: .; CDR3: CATSDPRQGGGYTF; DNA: TGTGCCACCAGTGACCCCCGACAGGGTGGAGGCTACACCTTC
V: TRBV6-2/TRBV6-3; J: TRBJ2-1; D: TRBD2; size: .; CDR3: CASSSPTSGSYNEQFF; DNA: TGTGCCAGCAGTTCCCCGACTAGCGGTTCCTACAATGAGCAGTTCTTC
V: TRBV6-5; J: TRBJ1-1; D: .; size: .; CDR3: CASSFGQNTEAFF; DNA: TGTGCCAGCAGTTTCGGACAGAACACTGAAGCTTTCTTT
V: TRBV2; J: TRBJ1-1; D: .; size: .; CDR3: CASSEQGSLGTEAFF; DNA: TGTGCCAGCAGTGAACAGGGTTCGTTGGGCACTGAAGCTTTCTTT
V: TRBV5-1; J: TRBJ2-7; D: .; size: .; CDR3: CASSPTRENEQYF; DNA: TGCGCCAGCAGCCCTACACGGGAGAACGAGCAGTACTTC
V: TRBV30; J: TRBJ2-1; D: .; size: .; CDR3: CAWSASARRGEQFF; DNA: TGTGCCTGGAGTGCCTCTGCAAGAAGAGGTGAGCAGTTCTTC
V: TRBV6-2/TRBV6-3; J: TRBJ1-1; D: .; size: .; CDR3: CASSWAGMNTEAFF; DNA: TGTGCCAGCAGTTGGGCGGGAATGAACACTGAAGCTTTCTTT
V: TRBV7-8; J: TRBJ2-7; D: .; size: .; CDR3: CASSFHEGLLYEQYF; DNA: TGTGCCAGCAGCTTCCACGAAGGACTTCTCTACGAGCAGTACTTC
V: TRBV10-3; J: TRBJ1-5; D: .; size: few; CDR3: CAISESTRSNQPQHF; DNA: TGTGCCATCAGTGAGTCGACTAGAAGCAATCAGCCCCAGCATTTT
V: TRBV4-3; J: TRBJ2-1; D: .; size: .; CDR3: CASSLSRAAEQFF; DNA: TGCGCCAGCAGCCTTAGTCGAGCGGCTGAGCAGTTCTTC
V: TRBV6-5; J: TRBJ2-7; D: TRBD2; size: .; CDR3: CASGRDLGTSYEQYF; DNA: TGTGCCAGCGGAAGGGACCTCGGGACTAGCTACGAGCAGTACTTC
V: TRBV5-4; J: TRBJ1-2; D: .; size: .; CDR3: CASSPDETNYGYTF; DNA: TGTGCCAGCAGCCCAGACGAGACAAACTATGGCTACACCTTC
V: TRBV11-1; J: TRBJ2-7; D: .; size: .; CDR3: CASSSYLTEGHEQYF; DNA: TGTGCCAGCAGCTCTTACCTCACGGAGGGACACGAGCAGTACTTC
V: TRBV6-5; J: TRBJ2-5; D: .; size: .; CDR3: CASTIGGLQETQYF; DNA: TGTGCCAGCACTATCGGGGGGCTCCAAGAGACCCAGTACTTC
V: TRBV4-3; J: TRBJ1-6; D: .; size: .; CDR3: CASSQARQVTSPLHF; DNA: TGCGCCAGCAGCCAAGCGAGACAGGTGACTTCACCCCTCCACTTT
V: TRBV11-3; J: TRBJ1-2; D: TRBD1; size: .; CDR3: CASSMDRAYGYTF; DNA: TGTGCCAGCAGCATGGACAGGGCCTATGGCTACACCTTC
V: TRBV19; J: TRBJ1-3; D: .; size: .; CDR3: CASGLRGSGNTIYF; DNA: TGTGCCAGTGGACTCCGGGGCTCTGGAAACACCATATATTTT
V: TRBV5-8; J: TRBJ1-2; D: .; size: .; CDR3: CASSLRLQEYYGYTF; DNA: TGTGCCAGCAGCTTGAGGTTACAGGAATACTATGGCTACACCTTC
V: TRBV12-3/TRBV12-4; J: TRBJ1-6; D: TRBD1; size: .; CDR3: CASSLGTGPLHF; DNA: TGTGCCAGCAGTTTGGGGACAGGACCCCTCCACTTT
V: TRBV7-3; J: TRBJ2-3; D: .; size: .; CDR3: CASSFYSADTQYF; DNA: TGTGCCAGCAGCTTCTACTCCGCAGATACGCAGTATTTT
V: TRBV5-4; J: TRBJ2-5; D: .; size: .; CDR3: CASSLLAGDEETQYF; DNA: TGTGCCAGCAGCTTGTTGGCAGGGGATGAAGAGACCCAGTACTTC